This T cell receptor (beta chain) is from a study of control samples from healthy donors and cancer patients. This CDR3 comprises 14 residues. The V gene's germline CDR1 is SGHDT and CDR2 YYEEEE. Trimming removed 2 bases at V and 2 bases at J, with 9 bases between. The data were produced by immunoSEQ multiplex PCR, yet TCRdb's version contains in-frame clones alone and is incomplete. The sample lists fewer than 130,000 clones; around nine tenths were seen once. Specimen: PBMCs. The chain combines TRBV5-6 with TRBJ2-3; no clear D. The clonotype originates from a woman in her sixties or seventies with lung cancer. The DNA of the CDR3 is TGTGCCAGCAGCTTCTCCGGAAACACAGATACGCAGTATTTT. Its translation: CASSFSGNTDTQYF.